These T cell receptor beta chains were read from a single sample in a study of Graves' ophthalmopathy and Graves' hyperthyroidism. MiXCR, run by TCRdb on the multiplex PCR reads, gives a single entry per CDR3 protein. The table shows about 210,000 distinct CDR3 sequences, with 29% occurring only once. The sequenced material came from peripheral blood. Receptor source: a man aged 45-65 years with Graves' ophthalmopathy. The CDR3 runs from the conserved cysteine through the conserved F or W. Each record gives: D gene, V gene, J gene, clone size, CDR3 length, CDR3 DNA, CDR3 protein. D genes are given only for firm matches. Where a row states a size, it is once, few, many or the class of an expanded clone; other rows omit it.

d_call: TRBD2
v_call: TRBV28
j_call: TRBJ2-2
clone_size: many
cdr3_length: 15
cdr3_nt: TGTGCCAGCACCAAGAGGCGGGAGGGCCCCGGGGAGCTGTTTTTT
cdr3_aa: CASTKRREGPGELFF

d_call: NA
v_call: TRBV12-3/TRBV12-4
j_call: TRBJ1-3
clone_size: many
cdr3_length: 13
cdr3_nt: TGTGCCAGCAGTTCAGGCTCTGGAAACACCATATATTTT
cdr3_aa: CASSSGSGNTIYF

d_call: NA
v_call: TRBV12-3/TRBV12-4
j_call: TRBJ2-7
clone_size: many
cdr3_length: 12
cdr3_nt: TGTGCCAGCAGTGGGGGACTTTACGAGCAGTACTTC
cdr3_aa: CASSGGLYEQYF

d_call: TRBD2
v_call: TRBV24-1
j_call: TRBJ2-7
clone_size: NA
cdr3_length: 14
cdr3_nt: TGTGCCACCAGTGATTCCGGGACTAGCTACGAGCAGTACTTC
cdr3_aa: CATSDSGTSYEQYF

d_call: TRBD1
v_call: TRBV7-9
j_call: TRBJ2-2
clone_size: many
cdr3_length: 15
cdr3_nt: TGTGCCAGCAGCTTTGGGACAGGGAGGCACGGGGAGCTGTTTTTT
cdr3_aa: CASSFGTGRHGELFF

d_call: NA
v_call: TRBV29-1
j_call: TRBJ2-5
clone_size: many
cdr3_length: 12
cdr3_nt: TGCAGCGTTGTGCCTCAACAAGAGACCCAGTACTTC
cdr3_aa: CSVVPQQETQYF

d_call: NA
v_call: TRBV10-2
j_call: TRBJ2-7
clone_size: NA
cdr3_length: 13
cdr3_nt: TGCGCCAGCAGCCCCGACAGATTCTACGAGCAGTACTTC
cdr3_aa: CASSPDRFYEQYF

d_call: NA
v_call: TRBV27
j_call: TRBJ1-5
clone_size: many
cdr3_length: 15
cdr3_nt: TGTGCCAGCAGTTTATCTAAGGGACCGAATCTGCCCCAGCATTTT
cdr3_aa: CASSLSKGPNLPQHF

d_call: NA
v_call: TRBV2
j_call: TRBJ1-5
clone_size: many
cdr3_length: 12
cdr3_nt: TGTGCCAGCAGTGAATTGGGATATCCCCAGCATTTT
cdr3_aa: CASSELGYPQHF

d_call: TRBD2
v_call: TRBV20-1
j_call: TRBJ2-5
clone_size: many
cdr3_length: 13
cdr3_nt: TGCAGTGCTAGACGGAGGGAGGGCCATACCCAGTACTTC
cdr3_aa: CSARRREGHTQYF

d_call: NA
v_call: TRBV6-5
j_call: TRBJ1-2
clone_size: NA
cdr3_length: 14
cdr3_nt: TGTGCCAGCAGTTACGGAAGCGGGAACTATGGCTACACCTTC
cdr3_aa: CASSYGSGNYGYTF

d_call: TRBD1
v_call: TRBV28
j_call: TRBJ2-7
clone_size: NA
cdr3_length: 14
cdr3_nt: TGTGCCAGCAGTTTGGTCCAGGGGGTCTCCGAGCAGTACTTC
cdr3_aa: CASSLVQGVSEQYF

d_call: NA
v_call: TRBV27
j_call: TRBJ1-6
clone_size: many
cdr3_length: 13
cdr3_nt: TGTGCCAGCAGTCTAGACGGAAATTCACCCCTCCACTTT
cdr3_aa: CASSLDGNSPLHF

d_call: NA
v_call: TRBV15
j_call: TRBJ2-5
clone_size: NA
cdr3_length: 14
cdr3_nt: TGTGCCACCAGCAGGGACGACAGGCAAGAGACCCAGTACTTC
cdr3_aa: CATSRDDRQETQYF

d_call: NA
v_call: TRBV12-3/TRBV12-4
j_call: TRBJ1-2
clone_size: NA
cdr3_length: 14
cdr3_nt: TGTGCCAGCAGTTTAGCGCTGAGGAGTTATGGCTACACCTTC
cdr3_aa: CASSLALRSYGYTF

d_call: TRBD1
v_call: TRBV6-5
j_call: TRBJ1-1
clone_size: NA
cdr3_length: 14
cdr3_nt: TGTGCCAGCAGTTCTCAGGGGGCCAGGGCTGAAGCTTTCTTT
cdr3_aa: CASSSQGARAEAFF

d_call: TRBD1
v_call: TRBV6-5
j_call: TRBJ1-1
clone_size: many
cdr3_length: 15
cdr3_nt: TGTGCCAGCAGGCAACCTTCGGGACAGGGGGCTGAAGCTTTCTTT
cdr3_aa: CASRQPSGQGAEAFF

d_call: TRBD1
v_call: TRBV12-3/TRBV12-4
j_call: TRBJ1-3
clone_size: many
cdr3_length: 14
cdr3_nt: TGTGCCAGCAGACCGACAGGGTCTGGAAACACCATATATTTT
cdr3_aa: CASRPTGSGNTIYF

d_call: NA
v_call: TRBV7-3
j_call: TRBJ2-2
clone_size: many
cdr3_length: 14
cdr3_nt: TGTGCCAGCAGCTCGGCACTGAACACCGGGGAGCTGTTTTTT
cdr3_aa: CASSSALNTGELFF

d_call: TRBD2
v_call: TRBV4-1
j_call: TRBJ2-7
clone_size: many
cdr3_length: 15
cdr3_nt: TGCGCCAGCAGCCCCCTGCGGGAGGCTTCCTACGAGCAGTACTTC
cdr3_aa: CASSPLREASYEQYF

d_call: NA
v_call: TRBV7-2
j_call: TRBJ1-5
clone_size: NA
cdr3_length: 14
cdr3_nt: TGTGCCAGCAGCCCAATAGGGGAAAATCAGCCCCAGCATTTT
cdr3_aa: CASSPIGENQPQHF

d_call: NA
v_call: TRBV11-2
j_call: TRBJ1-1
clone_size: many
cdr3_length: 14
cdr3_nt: TGTGCCAGCAGCTTAGGAGTGGGAGCTCCTGAAGCTTTCTTT
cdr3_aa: CASSLGVGAPEAFF

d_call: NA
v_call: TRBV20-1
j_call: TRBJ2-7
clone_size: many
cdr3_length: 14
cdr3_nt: TGCAGTGCTAAGGCGGGGGCGGGAGCCTACGAGCAGTACTTC
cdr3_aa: CSAKAGAGAYEQYF

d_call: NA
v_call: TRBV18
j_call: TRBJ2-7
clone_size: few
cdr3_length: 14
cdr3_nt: TGTGCCAGCTCACCAGCGGGAAGCACCTACGAGCAGTACTTC
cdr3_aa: CASSPAGSTYEQYF

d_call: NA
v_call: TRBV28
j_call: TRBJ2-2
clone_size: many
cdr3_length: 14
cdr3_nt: TGTGCCAGCAGTTTATCCCCGGTCACCGGGGAGCTGTTTTTT
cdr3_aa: CASSLSPVTGELFF

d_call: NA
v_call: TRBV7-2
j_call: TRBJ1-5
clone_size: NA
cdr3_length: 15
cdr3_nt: TGTGCCAGCAGCTTAGGGGTGTATAGCAATCAGCCCCAGCATTTT
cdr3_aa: CASSLGVYSNQPQHF

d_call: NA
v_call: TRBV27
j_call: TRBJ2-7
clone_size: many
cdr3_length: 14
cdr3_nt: TGTGCCAGCAGTAGCCGACAGATGACCTACGAGCAGTACTTC
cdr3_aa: CASSSRQMTYEQYF

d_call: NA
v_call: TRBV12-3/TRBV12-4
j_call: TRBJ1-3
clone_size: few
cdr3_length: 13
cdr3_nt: TGTGCCTCCTCTTCGCCCGGAGGAAACACCATATATTTT
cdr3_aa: CASSSPGGNTIYF

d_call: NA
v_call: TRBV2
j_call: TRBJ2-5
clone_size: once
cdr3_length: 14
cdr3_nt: TGTGCCAGCAGTTTTAGAGCAACCCAGCAGACCCAGTACTTC
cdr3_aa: CASSFRATQQTQYF

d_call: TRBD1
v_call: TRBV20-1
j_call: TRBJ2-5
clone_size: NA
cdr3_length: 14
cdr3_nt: TGCAGTGCTACAGGGGGGCAGGGGGCCGAGACCCAGTACTTC
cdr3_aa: CSATGGQGAETQYF

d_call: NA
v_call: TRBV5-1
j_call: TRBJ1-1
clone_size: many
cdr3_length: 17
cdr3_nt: TGCGCCAGCAGCTTGGGATCGATACCCATGGGAGACACTGAAGCTTTCTTT
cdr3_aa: CASSLGSIPMGDTEAFF

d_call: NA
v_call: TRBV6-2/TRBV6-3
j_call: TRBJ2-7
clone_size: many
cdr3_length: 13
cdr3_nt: TGTGCCAGCAGTGGGCAGGGGACCTACGAGCAGTACTTC
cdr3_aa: CASSGQGTYEQYF

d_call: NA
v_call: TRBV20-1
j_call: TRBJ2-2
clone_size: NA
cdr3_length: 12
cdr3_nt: TGCAGTGCTAGAAGCACGACCGGGGAGCTGTTTTTT
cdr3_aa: CSARSTTGELFF

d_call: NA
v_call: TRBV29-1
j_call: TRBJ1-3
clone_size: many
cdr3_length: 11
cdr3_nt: TGCAGCGTTGACGCTGGAAACACCATATATTTT
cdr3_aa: CSVDAGNTIYF